Here is one T cell receptor (beta chain) with its context. No antigen is known for it. Trimming took 4 bases from V and 4 from J; bases not matched to a gene: 4. CDR1 and CDR2 (germline): SEHNR, FQNEAQ (reference sequence). CDR3 length equals 14 residues. The protocol was immunoSEQ multiplex PCR, while the TCRdb copy is restricted to in-frame clones and leaves out a portion. This table has 100,000 to 150,000 clones, about 91% appearing once. The data belong to a study of T cell responses to AZD1222 COVID-19 vaccine. General observations from the study: Vaccine-related CD4 TCRs covered spike, predominating at 160-218 and 743-854. Clonal diversity may have been underestimated in mostly white British donors. Just a handful of AZD1222 recipients were seropositive at baseline.

Specimen: peripheral blood, collected on day 0 of AZD1222 vaccination. The TCR comes from an adult in good health. The V call is TRBV7-9, the J call TRBJ1-1, with 9 bases matching TRBD1. CDR3 residues: CASSSLTGGTEAFF. The CDR3 DNA reads TGTGCCAGCAGCTCTCTGACAGGGGGCACTGAAGCTTTCTTT. The full variable domain, completed using reference TRBV7-9 and TRBJ1-1, is DTGVSQNPRHKITKRGQNVTFRCDPISEHNRLYWYRQTLGQGPEFLTYFQNEAQLEKSRLLSDRFSAERPKGSFSTLEIQRTEQGDSAMYLCASSSLTGGTEAFFGQGTRLTVV.